The source of this TCR beta chain is a study of CD8+ T cells in alopecia areata. Sequencing templates came from extracted RNA that was reverse transcribed into cDNA. Profiled with immunoSEQ multiplex PCR; TCRdb holds only in-frame clones, not every one. The repertoire consists of fewer than 150,000 clones, with 35% to 40% occurring once and the leading ten covering approximately 2.8%. A few counts support this clone. This TCR derives from a human donor with alopecia areata. The specimen sequenced was CD4+ T cells sorted from blood.

CDR3 nucleotides: TGCAGTATAGACGCCGGGACAGGGAACTATGGCTACACCTTC. This translates into CSIDAGTGNYGYTF. J is TRBJ1-2 and V is TRBV29-1; 9 positions agree with TRBD1. The CDR3 is made up of 14 amino acids. Germline values: CDR1 SQVTM, CDR2 ANQGSEA.